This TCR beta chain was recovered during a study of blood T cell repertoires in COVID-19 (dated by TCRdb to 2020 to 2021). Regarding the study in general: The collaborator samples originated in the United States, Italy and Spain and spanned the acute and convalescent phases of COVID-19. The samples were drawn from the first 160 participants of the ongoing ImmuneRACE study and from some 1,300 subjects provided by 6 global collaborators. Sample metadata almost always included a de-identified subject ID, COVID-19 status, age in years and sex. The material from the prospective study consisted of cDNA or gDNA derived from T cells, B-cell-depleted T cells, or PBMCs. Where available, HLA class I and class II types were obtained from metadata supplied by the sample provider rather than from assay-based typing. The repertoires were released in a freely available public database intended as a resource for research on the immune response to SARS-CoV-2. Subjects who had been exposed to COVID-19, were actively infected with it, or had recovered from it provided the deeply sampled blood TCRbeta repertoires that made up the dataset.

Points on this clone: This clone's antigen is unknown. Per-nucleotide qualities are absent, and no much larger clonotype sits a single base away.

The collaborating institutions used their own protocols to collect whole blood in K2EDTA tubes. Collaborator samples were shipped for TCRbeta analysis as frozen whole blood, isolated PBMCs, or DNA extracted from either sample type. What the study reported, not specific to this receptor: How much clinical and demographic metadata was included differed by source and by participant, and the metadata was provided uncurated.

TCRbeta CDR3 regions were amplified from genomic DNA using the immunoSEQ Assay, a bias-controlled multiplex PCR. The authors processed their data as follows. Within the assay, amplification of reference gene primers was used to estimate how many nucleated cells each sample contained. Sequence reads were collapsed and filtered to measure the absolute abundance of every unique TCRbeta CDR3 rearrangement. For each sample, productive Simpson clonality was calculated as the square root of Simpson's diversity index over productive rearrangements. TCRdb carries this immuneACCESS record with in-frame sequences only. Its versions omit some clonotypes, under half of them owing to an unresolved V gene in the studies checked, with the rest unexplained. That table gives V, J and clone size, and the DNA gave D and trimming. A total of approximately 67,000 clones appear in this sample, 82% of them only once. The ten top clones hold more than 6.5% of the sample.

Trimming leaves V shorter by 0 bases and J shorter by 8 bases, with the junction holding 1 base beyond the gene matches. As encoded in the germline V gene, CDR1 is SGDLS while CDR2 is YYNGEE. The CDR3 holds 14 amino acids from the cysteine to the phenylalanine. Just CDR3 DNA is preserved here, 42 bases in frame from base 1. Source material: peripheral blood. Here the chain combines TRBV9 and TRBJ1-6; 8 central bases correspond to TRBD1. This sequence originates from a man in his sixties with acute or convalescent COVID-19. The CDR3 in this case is CASSVVGQDSPLHF. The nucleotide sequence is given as TGTGCCAGCAGCGTAGTGGGACAGGATTCACCCCTCCACTTT.